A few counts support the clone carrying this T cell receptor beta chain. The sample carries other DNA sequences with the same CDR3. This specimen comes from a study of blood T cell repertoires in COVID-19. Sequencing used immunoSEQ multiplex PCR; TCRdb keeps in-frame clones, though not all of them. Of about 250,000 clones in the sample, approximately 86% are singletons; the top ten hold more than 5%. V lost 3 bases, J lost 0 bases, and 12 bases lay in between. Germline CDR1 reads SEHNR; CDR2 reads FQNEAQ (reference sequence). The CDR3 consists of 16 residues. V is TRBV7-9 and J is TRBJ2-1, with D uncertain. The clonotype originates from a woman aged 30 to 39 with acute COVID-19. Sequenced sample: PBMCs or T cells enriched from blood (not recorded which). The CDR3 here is CASSLLDTSSYNEQFF. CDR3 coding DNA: TGTGCCAGCAGCTTGCTAGATACAAGCTCCTACAATGAGCAGTTCTTC.